This entry lists 30 T cell receptor beta chains sequenced from one sample in a study of radiotherapy plus CTLA-4 blockade in lung cancer. Using immunoSEQ multiplex PCR, the repertoire was profiled, and TCRdb retains in-frame clones only, with some absent. The sample lists about 38,000 clones; 86% were seen once. Source: peripheral blood, taken from a patient treated with radiotherapy plus ipilimumab. The receptors shown here come from a human donor with non-small cell lung cancer whose response to radiotherapy plus ipilimumab could not be evaluated.

Only a few counts were recorded for this clone. V usage is TRBV4-3 and J usage is TRBJ2-2; TRBD2 matches at 14 bases. Germline lookup yields CDR1 LGHNA and CDR2 YSLEER. There are 15 residues in the CDR3. J gave up 5 bases and V 8 bases, and 4 bases lay outside the gene matches. The CDR3 bases are TGCGCCAGCCAGAGACTAGCGGGGGGGACCGGGGAGCTGTTTTTT. This codes for CASQRLAGGTGELFF.

V gene TRBV28 combines with J gene TRBJ2-5, with unresolved D. Per the germline V gene, CDR1 is MDHEN and CDR2 is SYDVKM. V lost 6 bases, J lost 2 bases, and 7 bases lay in between. CDR3 length: 12 residues. This chain's CDR3 is CASSLGQETQYF. DNA for the CDR3: TGTGCCAGCAGCCTCGGGCAAGAGACCCAGTACTTC. The full variable domain, its missing parts supplied by reference TRBV28 and TRBJ2-5, is DVKVTQSSRYLVKRTGEKVFLECVQDMDHENMFWYRQDPGLGLRLIYFSYDVKMKEKGDIPEGYSVSREKKERFSLILESASTNQTSMYLCASSLGQETQYFGPGTRLLVL.

The rearrangement links TRBV5-1 to TRBJ2-7; D remains ambiguous. CDR1 is SGHRS and CDR2 is YFSETQ in the germline V gene. Between the trimmed V and J ends, which lost 0 bases and 2 bases, there was a span of 12 bases. The CDR3 spans 15 residues. In nucleotides, the CDR3 is TGCGCCAGCAGCTTGGCCGGTAGTGCAACCTACGAGCAGTACTTC. Amino acids: CASSLAGSATYEQYF.

J is TRBJ2-7 and V is TRBV20-1; D remains ambiguous. Trimming shortened V by 5 bases and J by 2 bases, and 7 bases separated the two germline ends. The CDR3 is made up of 11 amino acids. Looked up from germline, CDR1 is DFQATT and CDR2 is SNEGSKA (reference sequence). CDR3 region: CSASNAYEQYF. Written as DNA, the CDR3 is TGCAGTGCTTCTAACGCCTACGAGCAGTACTTC.

This rearrangement joins TRBV5-6 to TRBJ2-5; D remains unclear. This CDR3 has 13 amino acids. From germline, CDR1 is SGHDT and CDR2 YYEEEE. V lost 4 bases and J 2 bases, leaving 9 bases between the germline ends. This CDR3 reads CASSLPPQETQYF. CDR3 DNA: TGTGCCAGCAGCCTACCCCCACAAGAGACCCAGTACTTC.

V and J are TRBV5-4 and TRBJ1-2; D remains unclear. V was trimmed by 2 bases and J by 6 bases, leaving 14 bases between them. Looked up from germline, CDR1 is SGHNT and CDR2 is YYREEE (reference sequence). The CDR3 consists of 14 residues. DNA for the CDR3: TGTGCCAGCAGCTTTGGTCTGAGATTCGATGGCTACACCTTC. The encoded protein is CASSFGLRFDGYTF.

The J gene is TRBJ2-3, the V gene TRBV19, with D tentatively TRBD2 (7 bases). The ends were cut back, 3 bases at V and 6 bases at J, with 16 bases in the middle. The CDR3 contains 15 residues. Germline V gene sequence: CDR1 LNHDA, CDR2 SQIVND (reference sequence). CDR3: CASSMGGASVDTQYF. CDR3 sequence (DNA): TGTGCCAGTAGTATGGGGGGGGCCAGTGTGGATACGCAGTATTTT.

The chain combines TRBV28 with TRBJ2-7; tentative D call: TRBD1 (5 bases). The CDR3 totals 15 residues. The germline CDR1 and CDR2 sequences are MDHEN and SYDVKM. Trimming left V 5 bases short and J 2 bases short, with 16 bases between. CDR3 nucleotide sequence: TGTGCCAGCAGTCCCTGGGGCAGTGGGACCTACGAGCAGTACTTC. This codes for CASSPWGSGTYEQYF.

The chain joins TRBV5-8 to TRBJ2-4, with D possibly matching TRBD2 (5 bases). V lost 4 bases to trimming and J lost 11 bases, with 19 bases between them. This CDR3 contains 14 residues. Germline CDR1 reads SGHTS; CDR2 reads YDEGEE. The CDR3 region has the DNA TGTGCCAGCAGCAACGGTCGCTTCGGGGTTTTTCAGTACTTC. This encodes CASSNGRFGVFQYF. The whole variable domain, remainder taken from reference TRBV5-8 and TRBJ2-4, is EAGVTQSPTHLIKTRGQQATLRCSPISGHTSVYWYQQALGLGLQFLLWYDEGEERNRGNFPPRFSGRQFPNYSSELNVNALELEDSALYLCASSNGRFGVFQYFGAGTRLSVL.

V is TRBV28 and J is TRBJ2-5; the D gene is possibly TRBD2 (5 bases). The length of the CDR3 is 15 residues. The V gene's germline CDR1 is MDHEN and CDR2 SYDVKM. V was shortened by 5 bases and J by 0 bases, with 13 bases between the two germline ends. CDR3: CASSPLTGNQETQYF. CDR3 bases: TGTGCCAGCAGTCCCCTGACGGGGAACCAAGAGACCCAGTACTTC.

The chain joins TRBV7-9 to TRBJ2-7; weak D call: TRBD1 (6 bases). CDR3 length: 14 residues. CDR1 is SEHNR and CDR2 is FQNEAQ in the germline V gene (reference sequence). V was shortened by 3 bases and J by 5 bases, with 14 bases between the two germline ends. CDR3 bases: TGTGCCAGCAGCTTGGGTGGAACAGGGAACGAGCAGTACTTC. Translated: CASSLGGTGNEQYF.

The V gene is TRBV5-1, the J gene TRBJ1-1, with D perhaps matching TRBD1 (6 bases). V lost 2 bases, J lost 7 bases, and 12 bases lay in between. The CDR3 contains 13 residues. The germline V gene has CDR1 SGHRS and CDR2 YFSETQ. Here the CDR3 DNA reads TGCGCCAGCAGCTTAACGGGGGGCGGTGAAGCTTTCTTT. This translates into CASSLTGGGEAFF.

The chain couples TRBV28 to TRBJ2-3, with TRBD2 identical over 8 bases. The germline V gene encodes CDR1 MDHEN and CDR2 SYDVKM. The CDR3 spans 15 residues. Germline trimming cut 7 bases from V and 3 bases from J; bases unmatched to any gene: 9. CDR3 nucleotide sequence: TGTGCCAGCACCAGTCAGCTAGCGGGTACAGATACGCAGTATTTT. As protein: CASTSQLAGTDTQYF.

The chain is built from TRBV19 and TRBJ1-2, with TRBD1 matching over 8 bases. J was trimmed by 4 bases and V by 11 bases; bases with no gene match: 12. In germline, CDR1 is LNHDA, CDR2 SQIVND (reference sequence). The CDR3 has 14 residues. CDR3 DNA sequence: TGTGCCGTACGATTCAGAGGACAGGGCTATGGCTACACCTTC. Amino acids: CAVRFRGQGYGYTF.

This chain joins TRBV10-3 and TRBJ2-1; possible D gene TRBD1, 5 bases. The CDR3 loop spans 11 amino acids. Germline V CDR1 and CDR2: ENHRY, SYGVKD. The V end was cut by 6 bases, the J end by 7 bases, with 7 bases between. The chain's CDR3 is CAIRGQNEQFF. As DNA, the CDR3 is TGTGCCATCAGGGGGCAGAATGAGCAGTTCTTC.

The V and J genes are TRBV4-1 and TRBJ1-5, with 7 bases that match TRBD1. The CDR3 extends over 13 amino acids. The J segment lost 7 bases and the V segment lost 4 bases, leaving 4 bases of the junction unmatched. CDR1 and CDR2 (germline): MGHRA, YSYEKL. Here the CDR3 DNA reads TGCGCCAGCAGCCGTGACAGGGAGCAGCCCCAGCATTTT. Translation: CASSRDREQPQHF.

V and J are TRBV5-1 and TRBJ2-1; 7 bases are a match to TRBD1. Germline CDR1 is SGHRS and CDR2 is YFSETQ. There are 15 residues in the CDR3. With 4 bases clipped from V and 2 bases from J, the junction kept 6 bases outside the gene matches. CDR3 sequence reads: CASSPGTAAYNEQFF. DNA for the CDR3: TGCGCCAGCAGCCCAGGGACAGCCGCCTACAATGAGCAGTTCTTC. Supplemented by reference TRBV5-1 and TRBJ2-1, the full variable domain reads KAGVTQTPRYLIKTRGQQVTLSCSPISGHRSVSWYQQTPGQGLQFLFEYFSETQRNKGNFPGRFSGRQFSNSRSEMNVSTLELGDSALYLCASSPGTAAYNEQFFGPGTRLTVL.

This clone was found once. This chain uses TRBV6-6 with TRBJ2-1, with a weak D call TRBD2 (6 bases). Germline CDR1 MNHNY, CDR2 SVGAGI (reference sequence). This CDR3 has 14 amino acids. V was clipped by 4 bases and J by 6 bases, with 13 bases between them. CDR3 amino acids: CASSSVWTTNEQFF. The CDR3 coding sequence is TGTGCCAGCAGTTCCGTTTGGACTACCAATGAGCAGTTCTTC.

The chain couples TRBV15 to TRBJ2-1, with D tentatively TRBD2 (7 bases). Germline CDR1 and CDR2: LNHNV and YYDKDF (reference sequence). Trimming stripped 2 bases from V and 7 bases from J, with 24 bases between. There are 18 residues in the CDR3. CDR3 residues: CATSRKGGLGGRANEQFF. CDR3 coding DNA: TGTGCCACCAGCAGAAAGGGGGGATTAGGAGGGAGGGCGAATGAGCAGTTCTTC.

This clone was observed a single time. The rearrangement uses TRBV7-3 and TRBJ2-3; unclear D gene. Germline V gives CDR1 SGHTA, CDR2 FQGTGA. V lost 7 bases to trimming and J lost 5 bases, with 7 bases between them. This CDR3 has 11 amino acids. The CDR3 protein is CASKAGDTQYF. CDR3 bases: TGTGCCAGCAAAGCCGGAGATACGCAGTATTTT.

J is TRBJ1-1 and V is TRBV10-1; no definite D call. The germline V gene has CDR1 WNHNN and CDR2 SYGVQD (reference sequence). The CDR3 totals 13 residues. Trimming left V 6 bases short and J 0 bases short, with 8 bases between. The CDR3 region is CASRQQLNTEAFF. In DNA form, the CDR3 reads TGCGCCAGCAGACAGCAACTGAACACTGAAGCTTTCTTT.

This rearrangement joins TRBV7-3 to TRBJ2-3; D is undetermined. The CDR3 has 13 residues. Per the germline V gene, CDR1 is SGHTA and CDR2 is FQGTGA. V gave up 2 bases and J gave up 4 bases, with 7 bases separating them. The CDR3 region is CASSLSSADTQYF. CDR3 nucleotide sequence: TGTGCCAGCAGCTTATCCTCAGCAGATACGCAGTATTTT.

The rearrangement joins TRBV5-1 to TRBJ2-5; TRBD2 matches 11 bases. CDR3 length: 16 amino acids. Germline loops: CDR1 SGHRS, CDR2 YFSETQ. Trimming at V came to 0 bases and at J to 1 base, leaving 2 bases not matched to a gene. CDR3 in DNA: TGCGCCAGCAGCTTGGAGGGACTAGCGGCCCAAGAGACCCAGTACTTC. Residues: CASSLEGLAAQETQYF.

The chain carries TRBV5-1 and TRBJ2-7; TRBD1 agrees at 7 bases. V lost 0 bases, J lost 6 bases, and 3 bases stayed unmatched. The CDR3 has 13 residues. Per germline, CDR1 SGHRS and CDR2 YFSETQ. The CDR3 protein is CASSLVRDSEQYF. The CDR3 DNA reads TGCGCCAGCAGCTTGGTACGGGACAGCGAGCAGTACTTC.

CDR3 region: CASSLGQGVPLYGYTF. The CDR3 DNA sequence: TGCGCCAGCAGCTTAGGGCAGGGGGTCCCCCTCTATGGCTACACCTTC. This chain links TRBV5-1 with TRBJ1-2, with 7 bases matching TRBD1. The CDR3 totals 16 residues. Germline CDR1 SGHRS, CDR2 YFSETQ. Unmatched junction bases numbered 11, after V lost 2 bases and J lost 4 bases.

J is TRBJ2-1 and V is TRBV4-1; 8 bases fit TRBD1. The junction had 3 bases not matched to a gene; V was cut back by 10 bases and J by 7 bases. The CDR3 runs 11 residues. Germline CDR1 MGHRA, CDR2 YSYEKL. The CDR3 DNA sequence: TGCGCCACCCGGACAGGGAATGAGCAGTTCTTC. It yields the protein CATRTGNEQFF.

The genes are TRBV10-1 and TRBJ2-3, with TRBD2 identical over 9 bases. V lost 0 bases and J lost 9; bases outside the gene matches: 1. Germline V gene sequence: CDR1 WNHNN, CDR2 SYGVQD (reference sequence). The CDR3 has 13 residues. The CDR3 DNA reads as TGCGCCAGCAGTGAGTCGCGGGGGGGGACGCAGTATTTT. Protein sequence: CASSESRGGTQYF.

The chain combines TRBV5-1 with TRBJ1-1, with D hard to call. The germline V gene has CDR1 SGHRS and CDR2 YFSETQ. V was trimmed by 4 bases and J by 1 base, leaving 11 bases between them. This CDR3 has 14 residues. CDR3 nucleotide sequence: TGCGCCAGCAGCCTAGAACTATCGAACACTGAAGCTTTCTTT. This gives the protein CASSLELSNTEAFF.

The chain is built from TRBV4-3 and TRBJ2-7, with TRBD2 matching 7 bases. The junction had 4 bases not matched to a gene; V was cut back by 1 base and J by 4 bases. The CDR3 is 14 amino acids. Per the germline V gene, CDR1 is LGHNA and CDR2 is YSLEER. The CDR3 here is CASSQGRGWYEQYF. The DNA for the CDR3 is TGCGCCAGCAGCCAAGGGCGGGGGTGGTACGAGCAGTACTTC.

The chain couples TRBV10-1 to TRBJ2-3, with a possible D match to TRBD2 (6 bases). From germline, CDR1 is WNHNN and CDR2 SYGVQD (reference sequence). The CDR3 runs to 16 residues. Trimming took off 3 bases at V and 2 bases at J, with 15 bases between the two ends. The DNA for the CDR3 is TGCGCCAGCAGTGATGGTGCGGGGCCGGACACAGATACGCAGTATTTT. This codes for CASSDGAGPDTDTQYF.